This TCR beta chain appears in the sequencing data of a study of blood T cells in healthy people across ages. Study summary: Roughly one uniquely barcoded beta molecule per two T cells was captured. Findings and caveats of the study: PBMCs went unsorted, and a conclusive naive versus antigen-experienced comparison was therefore prevented.

In regard to this clonotype: Its antigen is currently unknown.

The use of a sample-barcoded 5' primer and a J-beta primer mix characterized a second PCR of roughly 6 to 11 cycles. Sequencing of every sample gave 2.5 million or more CDR3-containing paired-end reads. TCRdb re-derived calls from the 5' RACE reads in MiXCR, one entry per CDR3 protein. This table holds under 850,000 distinct CDR3 sequences, approximately 35% found once. CDR3 size: 13 residues. V was pared by 7 bases and J by 5 bases, with 12 bases between. The specimen was blood. The chain employs TRBV12-3 or TRBV12-4 and TRBJ1-5, with no clear D. This sequence originates from a man aged 18 to 30 in good health. CDR3 region: CASNSMEDQPQHF. The CDR3 DNA sequence: TGTGCCAGCAACTCTATGGAGGATCAGCCCCAGCATTTT.